A selection of T cell receptor beta chains follows, all from one sample in a study of Graves' ophthalmopathy and Graves' hyperthyroidism. A single record per CDR3 protein comes from TCRdb applying MiXCR to the multiplex PCR reads. The sample has roughly 380,000 distinct CDR3 sequences, 15% seen once. What was sequenced was peripheral blood. Every receptor here comes from a woman aged 18-29 years with stable Graves' hyperthyroidism. Each CDR3 is given with its conserved first and last residue. D genes are given only for firm matches. Clone size is shown for a subset of rows, as once, few, many or a class of expanded clone.

CASSLSEGLSYEQYF,TGTGCCAGCAGTTTATCGGAAGGACTCTCCTACGAGCAGTACTTC,TRBJ2-7,NA,few,15,TRBV27
CASRADGRRVVGNYGYTF,TGTGCCAGCAGAGCGGACGGCCGCCGAGTGGTCGGTAACTATGGCTACACCTTC,TRBJ1-2,NA,many,18,TRBV2
CASSYSRGLGETQYF,TGTGCCAGCAGTTACTCGAGGGGGTTAGGGGAGACCCAGTACTTC,TRBJ2-5,NA,many,15,TRBV6-5
CATSDSGGRQPQHF,TGTGCCACCAGTGATTCTGGGGGCAGACAGCCCCAGCATTTT,TRBJ1-5,NA,NA,14,TRBV24-1
CASSRLSSGNTIYF,TGTGCCAGCAGCCGGCTATCCTCTGGAAACACCATATATTTT,TRBJ1-3,NA,many,14,TRBV7-2
CASSGADGSSYEQYF,TGTGCCAGCAGTGGGGCCGACGGGAGCTCCTACGAGCAGTACTTC,TRBJ2-7,NA,NA,15,TRBV7-2
CASTRDRAYSGANVLTF,TGTGCCAGCACCCGGGACAGGGCATACTCTGGGGCCAACGTCCTGACTTTC,TRBJ2-6,TRBD1,NA,17,TRBV28
CASSQVARGAKTQYF,TGTGCCAGCAGCCAAGTAGCGCGGGGGGCGAAGACCCAGTACTTC,TRBJ2-5,TRBD2,many,15,TRBV3-1
CASSSGLNQPQHF,TGTGCCAGTAGTAGTGGATTAAATCAGCCCCAGCATTTT,TRBJ1-5,NA,many,13,TRBV19
CGSSVVLGQGTGELFF,TGTGGCAGCAGCGTAGTTTTGGGACAGGGAACCGGGGAGCTGTTTTTT,TRBJ2-2,TRBD1,NA,16,TRBV9
CASSLVAELPLEQYF,TGCGCCAGCAGCTTGGTAGCGGAGCTCCCCCTCGAGCAGTACTTC,TRBJ2-7,NA,NA,15,TRBV5-1
CASSPQDNQPQHF,TGTGCCAGCAGTCCCCAGGACAATCAGCCCCAGCATTTT,TRBJ1-5,NA,many,13,TRBV12-3/TRBV12-4
CASTSIGAALNTEAFF,TGTGCCAGCACCTCTATTGGGGCAGCTTTGAACACTGAAGCTTTCTTT,TRBJ1-1,NA,many,16,TRBV28
CASSPGRNTEAFF,TGTGCCAGCAGTCCTGGGCGGAACACTGAAGCTTTCTTT,TRBJ1-1,NA,many,13,TRBV6-5
CASSEAGQVDIQYF,TGTGCCAGCAGTGAAGCGGGACAGGTTGACATTCAGTACTTC,TRBJ2-4,TRBD1,many,14,TRBV6-1
CASSTRWSETQYF,TGTGCCAGCAGTACGAGGTGGAGCGAGACCCAGTACTTC,TRBJ2-5,NA,many,13,TRBV2
CASSSTQGVETQYF,TGTGCCAGCAGTTCGACACAGGGGGTAGAGACCCAGTACTTC,TRBJ2-5,TRBD1,many,14,TRBV6-5
CASSLAPNEKLFF,TGCGCCAGCAGCTTGGCCCCTAACGAAAAACTGTTTTTT,TRBJ1-4,NA,many,13,TRBV5-1
CASSYGLKGRRAEQFF,TGTGCCAGCAGTTACGGGCTGAAGGGGCGGAGGGCTGAGCAGTTCTTC,TRBJ2-1,NA,NA,16,TRBV6-2/TRBV6-3
CASSLAHDAGRLQPQHF,TGTGCCAGCAGCTTAGCTCACGATGCGGGGAGGCTTCAGCCCCAGCATTTT,TRBJ1-5,NA,many,17,TRBV7-2
CASSSGQGEGTGELFF,TGTGCCAGCAGTTCCGGACAGGGAGAAGGCACCGGGGAGCTGTTTTTT,TRBJ2-2,TRBD1,many,16,TRBV12-3/TRBV12-4
CASSEAWGLYEQYF,TGTGCCAGCAGTGAAGCGTGGGGACTGTACGAGCAGTACTTC,TRBJ2-7,NA,NA,14,TRBV6-1